The source of this TCR beta chain is a study of control samples from healthy donors and cancer patients. Profiling relied on immunoSEQ multiplex PCR, and the TCRdb table lists in-frame clones only, not all of them. The data show roughly 190,000 clones, roughly 91% seen once. This clone was counted only a few times. Trimming took 3 bases from V and 0 from J, leaving 9 bases between them. Germline CDR1 reads KGHDR; CDR2 reads SFDVKD. The CDR3 covers 15 residues. The sample consisted of blood. This clonotype was obtained from a woman aged 30 to 39 in good health. The chain recombines TRBV24-1 with TRBJ2-3; possibly TRBD1 for D (6 bases). The DNA for the CDR3 is TGTGCCACCAGTGATCCCGGACAGAGCACAGATACGCAGTATTTT. Its protein is CATSDPGQSTDTQYF.